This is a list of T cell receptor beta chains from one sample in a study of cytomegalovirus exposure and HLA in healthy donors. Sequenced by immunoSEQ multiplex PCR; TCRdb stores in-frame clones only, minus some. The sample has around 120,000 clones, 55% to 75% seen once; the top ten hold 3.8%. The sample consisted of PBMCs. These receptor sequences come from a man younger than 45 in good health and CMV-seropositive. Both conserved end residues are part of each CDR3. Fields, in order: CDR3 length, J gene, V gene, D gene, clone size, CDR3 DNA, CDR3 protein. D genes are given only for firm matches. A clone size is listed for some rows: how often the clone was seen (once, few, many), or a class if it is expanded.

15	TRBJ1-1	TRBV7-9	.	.	TGTGCCAGCAGCGAGCTCAGTGCGGCGAACACTGAAGCTTTCTTT	CASSELSAANTEAFF
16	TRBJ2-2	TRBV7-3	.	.	TGTGCCAGCAGCTTGAACCGGGACTCGAACACCGGGGAGCTGTTTTTT	CASSLNRDSNTGELFF
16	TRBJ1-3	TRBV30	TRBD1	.	TGTGCCTGGAGAGAGGCAGGGGGCTATACTGGAAACACCATATATTTT	CAWREAGGYTGNTIYF
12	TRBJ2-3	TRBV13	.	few	TGTGCCACCCTATCCGTGCCAGATACGCAGTATTTT	CATLSVPDTQYF
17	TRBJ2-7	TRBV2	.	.	TGTGCCAGCCCCAGGGAGGGGCCGGGACAGGAGCTTTACGAGCAGTACTTC	CASPREGPGQELYEQYF
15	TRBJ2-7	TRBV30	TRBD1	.	TGTGCCTGGAGTAAGGGGGCTTCCAAATCCTACGAGCAGTACTTC	CAWSKGASKSYEQYF
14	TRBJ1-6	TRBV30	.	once	TGTGCCTGGGGCTACGGGGCAGGGGATTCACCCCTCCACTTT	CAWGYGAGDSPLHF
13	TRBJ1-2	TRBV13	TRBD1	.	TGTGCCAGCAGCCCACAGGGGCCGTACGGCTACACCTTC	CASSPQGPYGYTF
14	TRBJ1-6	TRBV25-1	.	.	TGTGCCAGCAGTGAAGCCAGGGTAAATTCACCCCTCCACTTT	CASSEARVNSPLHF
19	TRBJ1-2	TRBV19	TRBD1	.	TGTGCCAGTACCTCACCGAGGGGGACAGGAAACGATCTTAACTATGGCTACACCTTC	CASTSPRGTGNDLNYGYTF
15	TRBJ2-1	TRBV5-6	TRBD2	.	TGTGCCAGCAGCCCCCCTAGCGGGGGGGCGCTTGAGCAGTTCTTC	CASSPPSGGALEQFF
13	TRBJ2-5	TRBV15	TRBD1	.	TGTGCCACCCAGGGACAGGGGCTACCAACCCAGTACTTC	CATQGQGLPTQYF
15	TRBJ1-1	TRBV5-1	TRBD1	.	TGCGCCAGCAGCTTGGGGGACAGGGGGGGTACTGAAGCTTTCTTT	CASSLGDRGGTEAFF
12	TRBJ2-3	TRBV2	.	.	TGTGCCAGCAATGAGGGGCCAGATACGCAGTATTTT	CASNEGPDTQYF
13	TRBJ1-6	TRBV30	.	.	TGTGCCTTGCGCGGGTTTGATAATTCACCCCTCCACTTT	CALRGFDNSPLHF
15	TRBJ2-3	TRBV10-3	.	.	TGTGCCATCAGTGAAGCGGGCGGGCTTGGGGATACGCAGTATTTT	CAISEAGGLGDTQYF
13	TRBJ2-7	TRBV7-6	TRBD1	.	TGTGCCAGCAGCTTGGGGACAGGCTACGAGCAGTACTTC	CASSLGTGYEQYF
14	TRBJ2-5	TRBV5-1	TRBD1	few	TGCGCCAGCAGCCTGGACAGGGGAGAAGAGACCCAGTACTTC	CASSLDRGEETQYF
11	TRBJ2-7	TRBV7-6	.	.	TGTGCCAGCAGCAACGGCTACGAGCAGTACTTC	CASSNGYEQYF
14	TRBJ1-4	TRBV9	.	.	TGTGCCAGCAGCCCCGGGGGGTGGAGTGAAAAACTGTTTTTT	CASSPGGWSEKLFF
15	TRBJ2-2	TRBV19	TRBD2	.	TGTGCCAGTAGTCCCGGGGGGGGAACCGGCGGGGAGCTGTTTTTT	CASSPGGGTGGELFF
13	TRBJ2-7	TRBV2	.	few	TGTGCCAGCAGTCTAGGGTTGGGGCTTGAGCAGTACTTC	CASSLGLGLEQYF
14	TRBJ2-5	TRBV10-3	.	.	TGTGCCATCAGCCCCGCGAGGGCTCAAGAGACCCAGTACTTC	CAISPARAQETQYF
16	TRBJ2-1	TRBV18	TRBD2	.	TGTGCCAGCTCACCACCCTGGCGGGGGACCCGGGATGAGCAGTTCTTC	CASSPPWRGTRDEQFF
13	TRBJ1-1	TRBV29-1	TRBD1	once	TGCAGCGTTGCCGACAGGGGGGGCACTGAAGCTTTCTTT	CSVADRGGTEAFF
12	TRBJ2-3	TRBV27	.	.	TGTGCCAGCAGTCTCAGCACAGATACGCAGTATTTT	CASSLSTDTQYF
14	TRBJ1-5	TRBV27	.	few	TGTGCCAGCAGAGTTGGGAGTAGCAATCAGCCCCAGCATTTT	CASRVGSSNQPQHF
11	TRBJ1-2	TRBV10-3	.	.	TGTGCCATCAGTGCCGAGGGCGGCTACACCTTC	CAISAEGGYTF
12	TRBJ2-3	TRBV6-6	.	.	TGTGCCAGCAGGTATAGCGCAGATACGCAGTATTTT	CASRYSADTQYF
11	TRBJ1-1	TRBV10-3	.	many	TGTGCCATCAGTGGGGGGGACGGAGCTTTCTTT	CAISGGDGAFF
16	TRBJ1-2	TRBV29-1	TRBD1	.	TGCAGCGTTATCGCCCCAGGACAGGGGGGTAACTATGGCTACACCTTC	CSVIAPGQGGNYGYTF
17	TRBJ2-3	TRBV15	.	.	TGTGCCACCAGCCTTAAGAGGGCCCTCGTCGGCACAGATACGCAGTATTTT	CATSLKRALVGTDTQYF
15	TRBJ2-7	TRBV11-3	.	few	TGTGCCAGCAGCCTAGGTCGCGGCCGGGACTACGAGCAGTACTTC	CASSLGRGRDYEQYF
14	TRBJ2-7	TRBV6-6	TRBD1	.	TGTGCCAGCAAACAACAGGGGATCTCCTACGAGCAGTACTTC	CASKQQGISYEQYF
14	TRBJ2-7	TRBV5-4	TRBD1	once	TGTGCCAGCAGGCGGTACGGGACAGGGGACGAGCAGTACTTC	CASRRYGTGDEQYF
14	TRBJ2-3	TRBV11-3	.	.	TGTGCCAGCAGCTCGACAGGTTACACAGATACGCAGTATTTT	CASSSTGYTDTQYF
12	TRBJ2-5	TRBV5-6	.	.	TGTGCCAGCAGCTTTGGCGGGGAGACCCAGTACTTC	CASSFGGETQYF
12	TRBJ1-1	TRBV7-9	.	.	TGTGCCAGCAGCCCTAGCGGGGGAGAAGCTTTCTTT	CASSPSGGEAFF
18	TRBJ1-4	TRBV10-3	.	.	TGTGCCATCAGTGAGTCGGTGGGGAAAGGGGCCCGTGGTGAAAAACTGTTTTTT	CAISESVGKGARGEKLFF
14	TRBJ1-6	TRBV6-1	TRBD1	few	TGTGCCAGCCAACAGGGGGGAATGAATTCACCCCTCCACTTT	CASQQGGMNSPLHF
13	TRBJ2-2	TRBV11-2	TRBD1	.	TGTGCCAGCAGCGGACAGGTCACCGGGGAGCTGTTTTTT	CASSGQVTGELFF
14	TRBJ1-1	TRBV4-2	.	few	TGTGCCAGCAGCCAGAGACAGGAGAACACTGAAGCTTTCTTT	CASSQRQENTEAFF
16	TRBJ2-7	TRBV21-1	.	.	TGTGCCAGCAGCAAAGGAAACCCCAGATTGGCATACGAGCAGTACTTC	CASSKGNPRLAYEQYF
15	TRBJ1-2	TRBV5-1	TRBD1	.	TGCGCCAGCAGCTGGGGACAGGGGGCGCGAACTGGCTACACCTTC	CASSWGQGARTGYTF
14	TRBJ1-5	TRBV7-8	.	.	TGTGCCAGCAGCCTAATACCCGGCAATCAGCCCCAGCATTTT	CASSLIPGNQPQHF
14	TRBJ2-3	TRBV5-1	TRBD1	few	TGCGCCAGCAGCATGGGACAGTACACAGATACGCAGTATTTT	CASSMGQYTDTQYF
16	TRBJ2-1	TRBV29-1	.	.	TGCAGCGTTGAAGAACGGTGGGCTGGCCCTTACAATGAGCAGTTCTTC	CSVEERWAGPYNEQFF
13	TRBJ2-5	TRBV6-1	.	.	TGTGCCAGCAGGAATACAGGTCAAGAGACCCAGTACTTC	CASRNTGQETQYF
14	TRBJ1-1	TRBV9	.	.	TGTGCCAGCAAGCTTAGCGATGGAAACACTGAAGCTTTCTTT	CASKLSDGNTEAFF